The clone carrying this T cell receptor beta chain has just a few counts. Its cognate antigen is unknown. This sample was taken from a study of T cells after yellow fever vaccination. Study outcomes and limitations: FACS-sorted repertoires could contain abundant clonotypes contaminating from the bulk population. Subsequent to the booster, the majority of primary-vaccination clones reappeared (around 96% CD4, around 85% CD8).

A universal primer site and UMIs were added as TCR cDNA was made by 5'RACE template switching. One entry per CDR3 protein, called by TCRdb with MiXCR from the 5' RACE reads. This table holds about 630,000 distinct CDR3 sequences, around 12% found once. V shed 6 bases and J 4 bases; nucleotides not matched to a gene: 6. CDR3 length: 14 amino acids. The chain joins TRBV12-3 or TRBV12-4 to TRBJ2-3; the match to TRBD2 covers 8 bases. The material sequenced was PBMCs, taken on the day of the yellow fever booster vaccination. The receptor's source is a young man who received the YFV17D yellow fever vaccine. DNA of the CDR3: TGTGCCAGCAGCCAAGCGGGAGCGGCAGATACGCAGTATTTT. It is translated as CASSQAGAADTQYF.